The entry below gives a single T cell receptor (beta chain) sequence along with its context. There is no known antigen for this receptor. Qualities for individual bases were not recorded, and no much larger clone is one base off. Ends trimmed: V by 4 bases, J by 2 bases; bases unmatched to a gene: 17. Taken from the germline V gene, the CDR1 and CDR2 loops are SGHDN and FVKESK. From cysteine to phenylalanine, the CDR3 is 18 amino acids long. The entry retains the CDR3 DNA only, 54 bases that are in frame from base 1. Library generation was performed with the immunoSEQ multiplex PCR assay. For the multiplex PCR, a mixture combining 60 forward primers for TCR Vbeta segments and 13 reverse primers for TCR Jbeta segments was used. A multiplex PCR assay on genomic DNA amplified the CDR3 region of rearranged TCR beta genes. On the Illumina HiSeq System, the amplified TCR beta libraries were sequenced as 87-base-pair reads. From the authors' description of their analysis: A later analysis tallied approximately 87 million unique TCR beta chains across the 666 repertoires, and about 12 million of those chains were shared by two or more donors. Raw reads were error-corrected and collapsed into unique sequences by a nearest-neighbor algorithm in which closely related sequences were merged to remove PCR and sequencing errors. Alignment of CDR3 sequences to IMGT reference sequences was used to assign V, D and J gene segments. For a sequence to be retained, a match of at least six nucleotides was required to both a V gene segment and a J gene segment. Rearrangements were classified as productive when the CDR3 lacked stop codons and remained in frame with V and J, and all other rearrangements were classified as non-productive. Following IMGT convention, CDR3 was defined as the stretch from the second conserved V-encoded cysteine up to the conserved J-encoded phenylalanine. The earlier analysis of 450 to 750 of the donors excluded any sequence lacking an unambiguous match to a single V gene segment. An earlier analysis of fewer than 650 of the donors classified V segments as functional when productive rearrangements were above 56.7% and as segregating when the standard deviation between donors was above 5%. A statistical classification framework was developed to diagnose cytomegalovirus status using the catalog of TCR beta chain sequences. In a later analysis, TCR nucleotide sequences were compared against IMGT/GENE-DB human TR gene sequences so that V and J genes could be assigned. A later analysis assigned CDR3 sequences and most-parsimonious VDJ recombination scenarios with the TCRdist pipeline. In a later analysis, each TCR beta chain was defined by its CDR3 amino acid sequence together with its V-gene family, and reads lacking a unique V-gene family were excluded. As a way to deal with suspected cross-contamination and a sequencing artifact, a later analysis dropped roughly 620 nucleotide sequences that were highly shared and had low generation probability. In a later analysis, a clonal expansion index was calculated for each public chain from normalized within-repertoire ranks of inferred template counts. A later analysis computed generation probabilities with a VDJ recombination model fitted to out-of-frame rearrangements, and checked the results against IGoR. In a later analysis, TCR-TCR, TCR-HLA and TCR-CMV co-occurrence was scored with hypergeometric tests, and a repertoire-size bias correction was applied to TCR pairs. False discovery rates were estimated in a later analysis by permuting HLA or CMV assignments 20 times. In a later analysis, co-occurring TCRs were grouped with DBSCAN, and TCRdist sequence similarity was added when clustering was performed within HLA-allele-positive subsets. Repertoires with fewer than 30,000 or more than 120,000 public chains, plus five repertoires with anomalous nucleotide sharing, were excluded from co-occurrence clustering. TCRdb's version of the immuneACCESS table is confined to in-frame rearrangements and falls short of the full clone set. An unresolved V gene accounts for under half of the shortfall where checked; the remainder is of unknown origin. The DNA gave D and trimming, while V, J and clone size come from that table. This sample holds 97,000 or so clones; around 70% were observed only once. The ten largest make up about 2.5% of the sample.

This sample was included in a study of cytomegalovirus exposure and HLA in healthy donors (TCRdb year 2017). General notes on the study: According to an earlier analysis of a few hundred of the donors, roughly 180 million T cells yielded over 90 million unique TCR beta sequences and about 300 Gb of sequence data. An early release that covered about 600 HLA-typed donors contained about 300 gigabases of sequencing data and around 85 million unique TCR sequences. Of the 398 genotyped donors, roughly 80% fell in the genetic ancestry cluster associated with self-reported Caucasian donors. The study aimed to test whether cataloging public T cell receptors could reveal signatures of past pathogen exposure. The T cell repertoires of around 670 subjects were profiled by immunosequencing and related to cytomegalovirus serostatus. A separate validation cohort of approximately 120 different subjects was used in addition to the 666-subject first cohort. To predict cytomegalovirus infection status, the study brought together high-throughput TCR immunosequencing, statistical association of individual TCRs with disease status, and machine learning. A later analysis re-analyzed previously published TCR beta repertoires from roughly 630 donors and added high-resolution HLA genotyping to study TCR occurrence patterns. The later analysis used no new phenotypic data to find candidate immune exposures, relying instead on TCR beta sequences and their occurrence across donors. In an earlier analysis of a few hundred of the donors, high-throughput TCR beta sequencing was used to judge whether each TCR beta V gene segment behaved as functional or pseudogenic. Donor age, sex, ethnicity and CMV serostatus were compiled together with the repertoire data. A later genetic analysis took genome-wide SNP genotypes for about 55% of the roughly 670 donors and used that subset as a discovery cohort. All discovery cohort repertoires had been generated using a single sequencing platform. HLA typing covered class I and class II loci at four-digit resolution. Typing coverage varied by locus: roughly 629-630 donors for A, B, C, DRB1 and DQB1; roughly 560 for DQA1; more than 600 for DPA1; 450 to 480 for DPB1. About five DR-DQ haplotypes were handled as single units for association and clustering, since linkage in the cohort was strong. On average, about 240,000 unique TCR beta nucleotide sequences were sequenced per donor among 398 genotyped donors of the cohort, with 15% to 20% of those sequences being non-productive.

Broad study findings and their caveats: In a later analysis, several top co-occurrence clusters were reported to appear linked to parvovirus B19, influenza, CMV and Epstein-Barr virus. According to a later analysis, TCR association rates differed among HLA loci, with DRB1 alleles showing the most associated TCRs and HLA-C alleles showing the fewest. A further reported finding was that TCR beta sequences accurately predicted the HLA-A and HLA-B alleles for most subjects in the first cohort. A total of 164 TCR beta chains were listed by the study as associated with cytomegalovirus. V-gene and J-gene trimming of TCR beta chains was associated with a missense DCLRE1C variant in a later genetic analysis, and the association was replicated in an independent cohort. When HLA alleles, especially DR and DQ, strongly co-occurred, TCR associations were difficult to assign to individual alleles. In a later analysis, most CMV-associated TCR beta chains were found to appear HLA-restricted, with HLA associations seemingly driven largely by CMV exposure. The 87-base-pair reads could not distinguish some IMGT-functional V segments, including TRBV6-2 and TRBV6-3, so those segments were excluded. The authors suggested that the approach could potentially be extended to other disease states and immunological phenotypes. In a later genetic analysis, fewer N-insertions in productive TCRs were reported among donors in an Asian-associated ancestry cluster than the 666-donor mean. CMV serostatus was the only immune exposure information available for the cohort. While some public TCRs were present in many individuals, most TCR sequences turned up only very rarely across donors. Presence/absence analyses assumed roughly uniform sequencing depth across donors, an assumption that may not hold. At a false discovery rate of 0.05, a later analysis linked 15,000 to 20,000 TCR beta sequences to specific HLA alleles. The cohort was sequenced for TCR beta chains only, and without alpha or paired-chain data the features that could be detected were limited. Three of the identified cytomegalovirus-associated TCR beta chains were confirmed in vitro to be specific for cytomegalovirus antigens. In an earlier analysis of about 600 of the donors, most TCR beta V segments appeared in productive rearrangements about 87% or about 30% of the time, broadly matching IMGT annotations. Because HLA typing was missing for some donors at each locus, association tests included only the typed subset. Compared with equally common non-associated chains, HLA-associated TCR beta chains in a later analysis were more clonally expanded and had lower generation probabilities. Because counts were too low, more than 15 rarely observed V segments, including chromosome 9 orphons, were excluded from the earlier analysis of a few hundred of the donors. Cytomegalovirus status was reported to be diagnosed by the classifier with high specificity and sensitivity in both the original and validation cohorts. A cluster of highly shared sequence variants was judged likely to be a technical artifact of the sequencing pipeline. Correlated functional status among segregating V segments might reflect linkage disequilibrium, but an unknown experimental factor could not be ruled out.

The cohort comprised 666 healthy bone marrow donors. At the time of sampling, every cohort member was nominally healthy, though immune exposures that went unrecorded were likely present. The donor was CMV seronegative and belonged to the group of approximately 320 seronegative cohort members. A peripheral blood sample was collected from each donor, and TCR beta sequencing was performed on peripheral blood mononuclear cells. Genomic DNA was extracted from the blood cell samples with the Qiagen DNeasy Blood Extraction Kit. The rearranged chain carries TRBV14 and TRBJ2-7; 7 bases in the middle match TRBD2. This sequence was found in a man aged 50 to 59 in good health and CMV-seronegative. The sample consisted of PBMCs. In nucleotide form, the sequence is TGTGCCAGCAGCCCAGACGGGGCTAGCGGCTACAGAGCCTACGAGCAGTACTTC. Its amino acids are CASSPDGASGYRAYEQYF. Full variable domain (CDR3 extended with the reference TRBV14 and TRBJ2-7 proteins): EAGVTQFPSHSVIEKGQTVTLRCDPISGHDNLYWYRRVMGKEIKFLLHFVKESKQDESGMPNNRFLAERTGGTYSTLKVQPAELEDSGVYFCASSPDGASGYRAYEQYFGPGTRLTVT.